This record looks at one T cell receptor beta chain sequence and its context. The clone's antigen remains unknown. A much larger clone sits a single nucleotide away, making a read error possible. This likely comes from a read error, as the CDR3 has no conserved phenylalanine or tryptophan at its end. Using a constant-region primer and ProtoScript II reverse transcriptase, TCRbeta-specific cDNA was reverse-transcribed from 500 ng total RNA. Three nested multiplex PCR rounds, following a slightly modified ARM-PCR procedure, were used to build the TCRbeta libraries. Multiplex TRBV1-TRBV30 forward primers and a Cbeta reverse primer were used in the first two PCR rounds, each of which was run for approximately 11 cycles. Sample barcodes and Illumina adapters were attached in a final 25-cycle PCR using Deep VentR polymerase. Before sequencing, amplicons of 200-500 bp were purified from gel using a QIAquick gel extraction kit. TCRbeta amplicons were sequenced on an Illumina HiSeq 2500 with 250-bp paired-end reads. Per the original workflow: Quality trimming of reads was performed with Trimmomatic v0.33, and paired reads were merged with FLASH v1.2.11 so that full CDR3 sequences could be recovered. V, D and J germline segments were assigned to the rearranged TCRbeta sequences by MiGEC v1.2.1b. Clonotype statistics, along with Shannon-Wiener diversity indices, were calculated using VDJtools v1.0.0. To reduce sampling bias, subsequent analyses other than the diversity analysis used only the 250 most abundant clonotypes in each sample. TCRdb applied fastp at Q25 and MiXCR to the public reads, then kept only in-frame beta chains. Duplicate CDR3 protein sequences are folded into a single record with the most common DNA and genes. It is TCRdb's table, rather than the study itself, that gives the V and J calls and clone size. In all, the sample holds 200,000 or so distinct CDR3 sequences, and about two thirds of those were seen once. The ten biggest clones cover about 7.1% of the sample.

The CDR3 is 13 amino acids long, termini counted. CDR3 DNA only is kept here, 39 bases in frame from base 1. In the germline V gene, CDR1 corresponds to LGHNT and CDR2 to FRNRAP. Germline trimming amounts to 3 bases on V and 12 bases on J, with 8 as the count of junction bases outside the gene matches. The data originate from a study of tumor-infiltrating lymphocytes in primary liver carcinoma (dated by TCRdb to about 2017). Study-wide context: Surgical resection was performed in China between late 2015 and 2016 on about 5 patients with histopathologically diagnosed primary liver carcinoma. Hepatocellular carcinoma (four) or combined HCC and intrahepatic cholangiocarcinoma (one) was present in the five patients, who were three men and two women aged 30 to 69 years. The tumors of the five patients were staged as T1-T3 N0M0, with maximum diameters ranging from roughly 4.2 to 11 cm. Each sample produced roughly 3.5 to 7.13 million productive TCRbeta reads, and read depth showed no significant difference between tissue types. Across five regions of each liver tumor, along with adjacent normal tissue and blood, the study brought together TCRbeta repertoire sequencing, expression microarrays and whole-exome sequencing. A total of 35 specimens from 5 patients underwent TCRbeta repertoire sequencing, comprising around 25 tumor regions, 5 adjacent noncancerous liver tissues and 5 peripheral blood samples. Technical replicate repertoires showed high reproducibility, with mean shared-clone rates around 0.9 and correlation coefficients above 0.98.

Blood RNA was extracted from unsorted whole blood with TRIzol reagent; germline DNA came from the DNeasy Blood & Tissue kit. At the time of sampling, the patients had chronic HBV infection and had not received any treatment. About 3.6 milliliters of peripheral blood were collected into K2EDTA tubes before surgery. General conclusions and limits of the study: With just 4 or 5 patients in the study, the authors point out that the findings should be validated in a larger study. Because only the TCR beta chain was sequenced and unpaired alpha chains were not captured, true repertoire diversity is likely underestimated. Comparison of CD4+ and CD8+ T cell repertoires was precluded by the use of bulk unsorted samples. A significantly larger repertoire fraction was made up by the top 250 clones in tumors than in blood (p = 0.039). Repertoire overlap was higher between tumor regions (mean roughly 35%) than tumor-adjacent (approximately 17%) or tumor-blood (approximately 14%) pairs, consistent with antigen-driven expansion.

The receptor's source is a woman between 55 and 75 years old with primary liver carcinoma and hepatitis B virus infection. The chain is made from TRBV12-5 and TRBJ2-1, and TRBD1 matches 7 of the central bases. The source material was peripheral blood. The DNA is TGTGCTAGTGGTTTCCCTGGACAGGCCCGGCAGTTCTTA. The translation is CASGFPGQARQFL.